The rows below give T cell receptor beta chains drawn from one sample of a study of T-cell reconstitution after alpha-beta-depleted transplantation in children. TCRdb reprocessed the PCR reads with MiXCR, giving one entry per CDR3 protein. The table has approximately 590,000 distinct CDR3 sequences, over 9.5% seen once. The sample consisted of PBMCs from the stem cell graft donor, taken from the stem cell graft. These receptors all stem from a human donor who donated a stem cell graft to a child with acute myeloid leukemia. The CDR3 runs from the conserved cysteine through the conserved F or W. The D gene is left open where the match is weak. The size of a clone is reported for some rows only, either as once, few or many, or as a class for expanded clones.

D | J | length | size | V | DNA | CDR3
TRBD1 | TRBJ2-6 | 16 | - | TRBV24-1 | TGTGCCACCAGTGAAGGGACAGGGGTTGGGGCCAACGTCCTGACTTTC | CATSEGTGVGANVLTF
TRBD1 | TRBJ2-6 | 18 | - | TRBV7-3 | TGTGCCAGCAGCGGACAGGGAGCAAGTCTCTCTGGGGCCAACGTCCTGACTTTC | CASSGQGASLSGANVLTF
TRBD2 | TRBJ2-3 | 17 | - | TRBV20-1 | TGCTGTGCTAGGGAATTAGGGACTAGCGGGATCACAGATACGCAGTATTTT | CCARELGTSGITDTQYF
- | TRBJ1-1 | 16 | few | TRBV12-3/TRBV12-4 | TGTGCCAGCGTCTTCCGGCAGGGACCCATGAACACTGAAGCTTTCTTT | CASVFRQGPMNTEAFF
TRBD1 | TRBJ1-5 | 13 | few | TRBV5-5 | TGTGCCAGCAGCTTGAACAGGGGGTCGCCCCAGCATTTT | CASSLNRGSPQHF
- | TRBJ2-3 | 15 | few | TRBV9 | TGTGCCAGCAGCGTAGGTTTGAGTACCACAGATACGCAGTATTTT | CASSVGLSTTDTQYF
TRBD1 | TRBJ2-7 | 16 | few | TRBV7-9 | TGTGCCAGCAGCTTAGATAGAGGGCAGGGGGCCCACGAGCAGTACTTC | CASSLDRGQGAHEQYF
- | TRBJ2-1 | 14 | few | TRBV7-3 | TGTGCCAGCAGCTTAAATCTAGTCCGGAGAGAGCAGTTCTTC | CASSLNLVRREQFF
TRBD2 | TRBJ2-1 | 14 | - | TRBV6-2/TRBV6-3 | TGTACCAGCAGGGGACTAGCTTTCTACAATGAGCAGTTCTTC | CTSRGLAFYNEQFF
- | TRBJ1-4 | 13 | many | TRBV20-1 | TGCAGTGCGACTTTAACAACTAATGAAAAACTGTTTTTT | CSATLTTNEKLFF
TRBD1 | TRBJ2-4 | 15 | many | TRBV12-3/TRBV12-4 | TGTGCCAGCAGTTTATGGGGACAGGGCGAAAACATTCAGTACTTC | CASSLWGQGENIQYF
- | TRBJ2-5 | 13 | few | TRBV3-1 | TGTGCCAGCAGTCCCGGGACTTCGGAGACCCAGTACTTC | CASSPGTSETQYF
TRBD2 | TRBJ2-7 | 14 | few | TRBV28 | TGTGCCACCGGGCCTTTGGTAGCGGGTTACGAGCAGTACTTC | CATGPLVAGYEQYF
- | TRBJ2-7 | 18 | many | TRBV12-3/TRBV12-4 | TGTGCCAGCAGTTTCTACCCTGGGAGGACAGGTAGCTCCTACGAGCAGTACTTC | CASSFYPGRTGSSYEQYF
- | TRBJ2-1 | 14 | few | TRBV24-1 | TGTGCCACCAGTGTGGGGGCCCCTTACAATGAGCAGTTCTTC | CATSVGAPYNEQFF
TRBD2 | TRBJ2-1 | 15 | - | TRBV7-2 | TGTGCCAGCAGCTTAGGGCGGGAGTCCTACAATGAGCAGTTCTTC | CASSLGRESYNEQFF
- | TRBJ2-1 | 13 | - | TRBV29-1 | TGCAGCGTTGGGTCGGGAATCTACAATGAGCAGTTCTTC | CSVGSGIYNEQFF
TRBD2 | TRBJ2-1 | 14 | many | TRBV12-3/TRBV12-4 | TGTGCCAGCAGTCTAGCGGGAGAATTAAGAGAGCAGTTCTTC | CASSLAGELREQFF
TRBD2 | TRBJ2-3 | 15 | - | TRBV20-1 | TGCAGTGCCCCGACTAGCGGGACTAGCACAGATACGCAGTATTTT | CSAPTSGTSTDTQYF
TRBD2 | TRBJ2-7 | 13 | few | TRBV20-1 | TGCAGTGCTAGCGGGAGGGTATCCTACGAGCAGTACTTC | CSASGRVSYEQYF
- | TRBJ2-1 | 15 | many | TRBV4-2 | TGTGCCAGCAGCCAAGAAGGGCAAGGAAACAATGAGCAGTTCTTC | CASSQEGQGNNEQFF
TRBD1 | TRBJ1-5 | 15 | - | TRBV6-1 | TGTGCCAGCAGGGGGGACAGACGGGGACCACAGCCCCAGCATTTT | CASRGDRRGPQPQHF
TRBD2 | TRBJ2-3 | 16 | - | TRBV5-1 | TGCGCCAGCAAGATGGGGACTAGCGGGAGCGGAGATACGCAGTATTTT | CASKMGTSGSGDTQYF
TRBD2 | TRBJ2-7 | 15 | many | TRBV20-1 | TGCAGTGCTAGACCTCTGAGCGGGGGCACCTACGAGCAGTACTTC | CSARPLSGGTYEQYF
- | TRBJ1-5 | 16 | - | TRBV7-9 | TGTGCCAGCAGCTTAGGGAGGGTAGATAGCAATCAGCCCCAGCATTTT | CASSLGRVDSNQPQHF
TRBD2 | TRBJ2-2 | 14 | many | TRBV27 | TGTGCCAGCAGTTTGGGAGGGCCGACCGGGGAGCTGTTTTTT | CASSLGGPTGELFF
- | TRBJ1-1 | 15 | - | TRBV9 | TGTGCCAGCAGCACCGATTACAGGGAAGGCGCTGAAGCTTTCTTT | CASSTDYREGAEAFF
- | TRBJ1-1 | 11 | few | TRBV7-9 | TGTGCCAGCAGCCCTCTGTCTGTAGCTTTCTTT | CASSPLSVAFF
TRBD1 | TRBJ1-1 | 14 | - | TRBV6-1 | TGTGCCAGCAGTGTTGACAGGGTGGTGGCTGAAGCTTTCTTT | CASSVDRVVAEAFF
- | TRBJ2-1 | 14 | few | TRBV29-1 | TGCAGCGTTGAAGATCGAAGGACCTACAATGAGCAGTTCTTC | CSVEDRRTYNEQFF
- | TRBJ2-1 | 15 | - | TRBV5-4 | TGTGCCAGCAGCTTGGGACAGTGGCGCCGGAATGAGCAGTTCTTC | CASSLGQWRRNEQFF
TRBD1 | TRBJ2-5 | 15 | few | TRBV11-2 | TGTGCCAGCAGCTCTCCGAGACAGGGGTGGGAGACCCAGTACTTC | CASSSPRQGWETQYF
TRBD2 | TRBJ2-3 | 14 | many | TRBV29-1 | TGCAGCGAGTCGGCGGGAGGAACGGCAGATACGCAGTATTTT | CSESAGGTADTQYF
TRBD1 | TRBJ2-7 | 13 | few | TRBV6-5 | TGTGCCAGCACCGACGACAGGGCCTACGAGCAGTACTTC | CASTDDRAYEQYF
- | TRBJ1-2 | 12 | many | TRBV5-6 | TGTGCCAGCAGCTTGGTTGAGGGAAAAGGGACCTTC | CASSLVEGKGTF
- | TRBJ2-7 | 14 | few | TRBV20-1 | TGCAGTGCCTCGAGCCGAGGTGGGCTATACGAGCAGTACTTC | CSASSRGGLYEQYF
TRBD1 | TRBJ2-1 | 14 | many | TRBV29-1 | TGCAGCGTTGATGATGGACAGGACGGTTATGAGCAGTTCTTC | CSVDDGQDGYEQFF
TRBD2 | TRBJ2-3 | 14 | few | TRBV5-1 | TGCGCCAGCAGTTACGGACTAGAGACAGATACGCAGTATTTT | CASSYGLETDTQYF
TRBD2 | TRBJ2-7 | 16 | many | TRBV28 | TGTGCCAGCAGCTCCCCCACTAGCGGGAGTTACTACGAGCAGTACTTC | CASSSPTSGSYYEQYF
TRBD2 | TRBJ2-3 | 16 | few | TRBV15 | TGTGCCACCAGCAGTCGACTAGCGGGGAGCACAGATACGCAGTATTTT | CATSSRLAGSTDTQYF
TRBD2 | TRBJ2-5 | 15 | once | TRBV14 | TGTGCCAGCAGCCATTCCCAGCGGGGCCAAGAGACCCAGTACTTC | CASSHSQRGQETQYF
TRBD2 | TRBJ2-7 | 15 | few | TRBV7-3 | TGTGCCAGCAGCTTTTCGGGTAGCGGGAGTTACGAGCAGTACTTC | CASSFSGSGSYEQYF
- | TRBJ1-1 | 14 | many | TRBV5-1 | TGCGCCAGCAGCTTGGATACAGGGACCACTGAAGCTTTCTTT | CASSLDTGTTEAFF